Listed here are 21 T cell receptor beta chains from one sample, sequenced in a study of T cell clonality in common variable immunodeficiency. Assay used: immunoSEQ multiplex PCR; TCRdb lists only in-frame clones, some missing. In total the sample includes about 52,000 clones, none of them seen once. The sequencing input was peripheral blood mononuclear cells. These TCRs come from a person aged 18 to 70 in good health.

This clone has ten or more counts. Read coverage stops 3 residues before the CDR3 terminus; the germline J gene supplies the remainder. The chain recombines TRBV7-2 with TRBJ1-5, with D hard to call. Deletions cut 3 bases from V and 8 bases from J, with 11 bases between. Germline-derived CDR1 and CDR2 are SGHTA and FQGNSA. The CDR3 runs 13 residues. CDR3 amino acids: CASSFNVREPQHF. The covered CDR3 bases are TGTGCCAGCAGCTTTAACGTGAGGGAGCCC.

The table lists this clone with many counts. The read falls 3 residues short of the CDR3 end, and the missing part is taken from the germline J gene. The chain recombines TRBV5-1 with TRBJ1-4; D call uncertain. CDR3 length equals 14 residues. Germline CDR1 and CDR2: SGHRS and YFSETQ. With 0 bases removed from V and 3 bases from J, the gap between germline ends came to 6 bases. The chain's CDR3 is CASSLEAPNEKLFF. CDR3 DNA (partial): TGCGCCAGCAGCTTGGAGGCTCCTAATGAAAAA.

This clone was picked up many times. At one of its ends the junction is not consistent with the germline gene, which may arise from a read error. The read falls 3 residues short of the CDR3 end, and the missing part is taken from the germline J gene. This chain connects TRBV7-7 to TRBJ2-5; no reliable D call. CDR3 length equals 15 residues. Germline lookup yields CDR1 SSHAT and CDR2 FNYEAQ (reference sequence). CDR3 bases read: TGTGCTAGCAGCTTAACGTCAACCCCCGGAGAGACC. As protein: CASSLTSTPGET. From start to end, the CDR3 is CASSLTSTPGETQYF.

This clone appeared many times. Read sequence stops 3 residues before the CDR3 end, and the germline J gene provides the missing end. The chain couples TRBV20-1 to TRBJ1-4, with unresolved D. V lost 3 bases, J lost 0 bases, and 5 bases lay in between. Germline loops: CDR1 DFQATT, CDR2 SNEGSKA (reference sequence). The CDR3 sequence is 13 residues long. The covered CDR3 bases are TGCAGTGCTAGCTCCTCAACTAATGAAAAA. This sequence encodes CSASSSTNEK. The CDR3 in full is CSASSSTNEKLFF.

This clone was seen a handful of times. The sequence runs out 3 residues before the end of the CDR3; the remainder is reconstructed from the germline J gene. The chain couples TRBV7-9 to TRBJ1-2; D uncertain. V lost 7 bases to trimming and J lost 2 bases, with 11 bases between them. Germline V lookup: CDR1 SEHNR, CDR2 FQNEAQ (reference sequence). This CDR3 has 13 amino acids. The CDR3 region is CASTLNGNYGYTF. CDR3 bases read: TGTGCCAGCACCCTGAACGGGAACTATGGC.

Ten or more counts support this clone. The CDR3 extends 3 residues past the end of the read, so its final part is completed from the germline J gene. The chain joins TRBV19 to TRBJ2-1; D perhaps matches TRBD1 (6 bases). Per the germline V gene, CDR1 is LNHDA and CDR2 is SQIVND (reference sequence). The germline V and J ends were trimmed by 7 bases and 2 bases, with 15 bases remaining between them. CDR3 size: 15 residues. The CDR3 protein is CASTQDRAAYNEQFF. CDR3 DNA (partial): TGTGCCAGTACCCAGGACAGAGCCGCCTACAATGAG.

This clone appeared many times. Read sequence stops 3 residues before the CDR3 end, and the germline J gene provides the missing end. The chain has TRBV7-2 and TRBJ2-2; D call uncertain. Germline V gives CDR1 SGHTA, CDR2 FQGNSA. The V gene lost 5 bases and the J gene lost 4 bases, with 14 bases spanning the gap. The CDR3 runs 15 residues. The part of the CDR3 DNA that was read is TGTGCCAGCAGCCGTACCCAGTCCCCCACCGGGGAG. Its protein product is CASSRTQSPTGE. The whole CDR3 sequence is CASSRTQSPTGELFF.

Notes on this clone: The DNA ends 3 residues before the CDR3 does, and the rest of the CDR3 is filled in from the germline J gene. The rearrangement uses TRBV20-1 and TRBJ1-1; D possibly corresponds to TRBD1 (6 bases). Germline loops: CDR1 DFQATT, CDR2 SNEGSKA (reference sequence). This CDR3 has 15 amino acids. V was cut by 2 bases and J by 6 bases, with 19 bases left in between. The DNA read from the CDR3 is TGCAGTGCTAGACCCCGACGAAGAACAGGGTCTGAA. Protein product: CSARPRRRTGSE. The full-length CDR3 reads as CSARPRRRTGSEAFF.

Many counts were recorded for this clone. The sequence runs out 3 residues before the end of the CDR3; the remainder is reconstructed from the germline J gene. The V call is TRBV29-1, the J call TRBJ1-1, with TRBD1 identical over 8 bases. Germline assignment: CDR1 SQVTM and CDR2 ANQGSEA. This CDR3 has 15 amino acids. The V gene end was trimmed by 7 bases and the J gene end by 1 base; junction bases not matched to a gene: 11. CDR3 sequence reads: CSAAGQGRGNTEAFF. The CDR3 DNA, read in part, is TGCAGCGCCGCCGGACAGGGTAGGGGGAACACTGAA.

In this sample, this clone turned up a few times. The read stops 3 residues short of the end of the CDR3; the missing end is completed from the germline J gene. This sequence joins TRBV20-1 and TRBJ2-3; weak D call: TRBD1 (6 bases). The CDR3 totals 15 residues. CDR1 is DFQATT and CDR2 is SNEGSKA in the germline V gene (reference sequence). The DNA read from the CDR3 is TGCAGTGCTAGGGCAGGGGAAGGGCCGAATCAGCCG. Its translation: CSARAGEGPNQP. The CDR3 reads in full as CSARAGEGPNQPQYF.

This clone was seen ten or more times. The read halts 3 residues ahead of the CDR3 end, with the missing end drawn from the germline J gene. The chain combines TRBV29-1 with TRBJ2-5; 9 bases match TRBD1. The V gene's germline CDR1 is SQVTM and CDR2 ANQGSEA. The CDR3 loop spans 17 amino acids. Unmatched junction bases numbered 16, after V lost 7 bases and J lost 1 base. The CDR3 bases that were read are TGCAGCGCTCAAGTTTCTCGGGACAGGGTTGGCCAAGAGACC. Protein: CSAQVSRDRVGQET. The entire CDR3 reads CSAQVSRDRVGQETQYF.

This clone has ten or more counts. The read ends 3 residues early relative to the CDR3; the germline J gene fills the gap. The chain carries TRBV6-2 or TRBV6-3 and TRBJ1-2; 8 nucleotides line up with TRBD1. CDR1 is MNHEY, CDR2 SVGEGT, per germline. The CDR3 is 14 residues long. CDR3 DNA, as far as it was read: TGTGCCAGCAACCGCGGGGGACAGGCGGACGGC. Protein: CASNRGGQADG. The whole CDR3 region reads CASNRGGQADGYTF.

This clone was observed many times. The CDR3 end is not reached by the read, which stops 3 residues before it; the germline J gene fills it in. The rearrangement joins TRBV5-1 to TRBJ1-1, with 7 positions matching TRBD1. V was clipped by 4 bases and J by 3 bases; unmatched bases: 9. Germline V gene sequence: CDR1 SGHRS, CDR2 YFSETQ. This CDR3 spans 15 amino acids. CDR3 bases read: TGCGCCAGCAGCGGGGGACAGCTCGATGACACTGAA. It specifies CASSGGQLDDTE. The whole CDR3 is CASSGGQLDDTEAFF.

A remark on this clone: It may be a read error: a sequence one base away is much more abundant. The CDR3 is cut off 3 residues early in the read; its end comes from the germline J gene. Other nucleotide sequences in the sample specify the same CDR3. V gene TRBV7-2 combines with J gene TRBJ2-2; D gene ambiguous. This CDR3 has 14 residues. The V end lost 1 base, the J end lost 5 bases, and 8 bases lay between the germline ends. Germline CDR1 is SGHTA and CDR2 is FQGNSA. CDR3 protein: CASSLEGRTGELFF. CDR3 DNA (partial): TGTGCCAGCAGCTTAGAGGGCCGGACCGGGGAG.

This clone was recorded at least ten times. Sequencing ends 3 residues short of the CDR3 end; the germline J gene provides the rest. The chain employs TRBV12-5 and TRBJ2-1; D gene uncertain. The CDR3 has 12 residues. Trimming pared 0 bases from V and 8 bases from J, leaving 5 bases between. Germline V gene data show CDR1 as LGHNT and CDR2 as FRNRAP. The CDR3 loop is CASGLVLYEQFF. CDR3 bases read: TGTGCTAGTGGTTTGGTACTGTATGAG. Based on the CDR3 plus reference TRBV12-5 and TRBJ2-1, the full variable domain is DARVTQTPRHKVTEMGQEVTMRCQPILGHNTVFWYRQTMMQGLELLAYFRNRAPLDDSGMPKDRFSAEMPDATLATLKIQPSEPRDSAVYFCASGLVLYEQFFGPGTRLTVL.

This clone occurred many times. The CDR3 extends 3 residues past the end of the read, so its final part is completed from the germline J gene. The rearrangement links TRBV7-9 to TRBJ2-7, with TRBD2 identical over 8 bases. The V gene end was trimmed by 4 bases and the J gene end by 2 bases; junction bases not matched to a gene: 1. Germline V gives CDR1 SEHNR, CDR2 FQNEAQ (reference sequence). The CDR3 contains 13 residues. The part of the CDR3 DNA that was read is TGTGCCAGCAGCTCGGGACTAGCCTACGAG. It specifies CASSSGLAYE. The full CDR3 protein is CASSSGLAYEQYF.

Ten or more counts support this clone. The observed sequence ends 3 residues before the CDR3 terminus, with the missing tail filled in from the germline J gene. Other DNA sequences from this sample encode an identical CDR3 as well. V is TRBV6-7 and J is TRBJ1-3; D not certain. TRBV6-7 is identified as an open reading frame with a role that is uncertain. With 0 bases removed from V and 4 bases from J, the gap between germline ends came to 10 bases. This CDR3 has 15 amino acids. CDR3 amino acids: CASSYSGVVGNTIYF. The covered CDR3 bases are TGTGCCAGCAGTTACTCCGGGGTGGTGGGAAACACC.

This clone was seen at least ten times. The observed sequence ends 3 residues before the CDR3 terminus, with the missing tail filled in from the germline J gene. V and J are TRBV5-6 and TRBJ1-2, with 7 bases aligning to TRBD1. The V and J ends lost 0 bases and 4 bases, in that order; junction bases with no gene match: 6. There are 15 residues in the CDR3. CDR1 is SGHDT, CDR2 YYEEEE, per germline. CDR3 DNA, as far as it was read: TGTGCCAGCAGCTTGGGAGACAGGGTTGGCTATGGC. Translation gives CASSLGDRVGYG. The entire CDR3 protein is CASSLGDRVGYGYTF.

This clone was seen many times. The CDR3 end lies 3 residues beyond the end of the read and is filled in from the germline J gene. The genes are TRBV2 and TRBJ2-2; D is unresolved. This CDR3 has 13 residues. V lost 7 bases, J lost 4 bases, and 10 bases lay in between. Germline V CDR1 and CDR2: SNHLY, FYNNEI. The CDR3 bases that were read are TGTGCCAGCACCGTCCTTAGCACCGGGGAG. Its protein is CASTVLSTGE. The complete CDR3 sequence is CASTVLSTGELFF.

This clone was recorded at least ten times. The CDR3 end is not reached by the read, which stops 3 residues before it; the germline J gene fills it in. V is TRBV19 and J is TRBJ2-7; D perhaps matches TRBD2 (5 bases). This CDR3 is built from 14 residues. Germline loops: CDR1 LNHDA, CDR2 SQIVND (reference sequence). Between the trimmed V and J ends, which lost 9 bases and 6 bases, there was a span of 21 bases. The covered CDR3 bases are TGTGCCAGCGTCGATGGACGGGGTCCTGGCGAG. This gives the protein CASVDGRGPGE. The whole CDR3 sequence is CASVDGRGPGEQYF.

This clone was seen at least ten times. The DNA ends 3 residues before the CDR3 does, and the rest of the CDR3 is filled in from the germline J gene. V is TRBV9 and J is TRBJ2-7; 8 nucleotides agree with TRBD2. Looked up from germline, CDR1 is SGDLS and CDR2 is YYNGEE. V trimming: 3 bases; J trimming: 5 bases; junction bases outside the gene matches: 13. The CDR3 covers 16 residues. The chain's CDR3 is CASSARQVAGFHEQYF. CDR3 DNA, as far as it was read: TGTGCCAGCAGCGCCCGCCAGGTAGCGGGATTCCACGAG.